The next 19 T cell receptor beta chains were all read from a single sample in a study of blood T cell repertoires in COVID-19. Assay used: immunoSEQ multiplex PCR; TCRdb lists only in-frame clones, some missing. The repertoire holds around 47,000 clones, with about 83% as singletons. The sample was peripheral blood. These receptor sequences come from a man in his 70s with active COVID-19.

The CDR3 DNA is TGTGCCAGCAGTTTCGGGTACAATGAGCAGTTCTTC. This encodes CASSFGYNEQFF. The chain links TRBV12-3 or TRBV12-4 to TRBJ2-1; D remains unclear. This CDR3 is built from 12 residues. With 3 bases removed from V and 4 bases from J, the gap between germline ends came to 4 bases.

V is TRBV20-1 and J is TRBJ1-1; D might be TRBD1 (6 bases). CDR3 length equals 11 residues. Germline values: CDR1 DFQATT, CDR2 SNEGSKA (reference sequence). The CDR3 coding sequence is TGCATGGCACAGGGGAACACTGAAGCTTTCTTT. Residues: CMAQGNTEAFF.

This rearrangement joins TRBV7-3 to TRBJ2-6; perhaps TRBD2 as D (5 bases). Germline assignment: CDR1 SGHTA and CDR2 FQGTGA. V was trimmed by 2 bases and J by 0 bases, leaving 8 bases between them. This CDR3 has 16 residues. The CDR3 loop is CASSLGRDSGANVLTF. The CDR3 region has the DNA TGTGCCAGCAGCTTAGGACGGGACTCTGGGGCCAACGTCCTGACTTTC.

The CDR3 DNA is TGTGCCAGCAGCCAAGAAGGGAGGGTAGGTGGCTACACCTTC. Translated: CASSQEGRVGGYTF. The rearrangement uses TRBV14 and TRBJ1-2; D unresolved. The CDR3 length is 14 residues. Trimming pared 0 bases from V and 7 bases from J, leaving 12 bases between. The germline gives CDR1 SGHDN, CDR2 FVKESK.

The rearrangement joins TRBV7-9 to TRBJ2-3; a weak D match, TRBD1 (5 bases). Trimming removed 0 bases from V and 0 bases from J, with 10 bases in between. The CDR3 has 16 amino acids. CDR1 is SEHNR, CDR2 FQNEAQ, per germline (reference sequence). The CDR3 sequence: CASSLAGRVSTDTQYF. The CDR3 DNA follows: TGTGCCAGCAGCTTAGCAGGCAGGGTGAGCACAGATACGCAGTATTTT.

The chain links TRBV21-1 to TRBJ1-5; TRBD1, the table's D call, was not compared with the DNA. TRBV21-1 corresponds to a pseudogene. The CDR3 is 17 residues long. CDR3 sequence reads: CASSNPDRRYSNQPQHF. CDR3 nucleotides: TGTGCCAGCAGCAACCCGGACAGGAGATATAGCAATCAGCCCCAGCATTTT.

The genes are TRBV5-4 and TRBJ1-5, with TRBD1 matching 8 bases. From germline, CDR1 is SGHNT and CDR2 YYREEE (reference sequence). The CDR3 contains 15 residues. The V gene end was trimmed by 0 bases and the J gene end by 5 bases; junction bases not matched to a gene: 4. The CDR3 nucleotides are TGTGCCAGCAGCTTGGGGACAGGGACGGATCAGCCCCAGCATTTT. This codes for CASSLGTGTDQPQHF.

The CDR3 DNA sequence: TGTGCCAGCAGCTTAGGATTAGGGTCTTCGGGAAACGCTGAAGCTTTCTTT. It specifies CASSLGLGSSGNAEAFF. The rearrangement uses TRBV7-2 and TRBJ1-1, with D unclear. The ends were cut back, 1 base at V and 6 bases at J, with 21 bases in the middle. Germline V gene lookup returns CDR1 SGHTA and CDR2 FQGNSA. CDR3 length: 17 amino acids.

This clone was detected a few times. V and J are TRBV6-6 and TRBJ2-2; D may be TRBD1 (5 bases). This CDR3 region has 16 residues. The V gene lost 4 bases and the J gene lost 1 base, with 13 bases spanning the gap. Looked up from germline, CDR1 is MNHNY and CDR2 is SVGAGI (reference sequence). The CDR3 here is CASSSRTFRNTGELFF. DNA of the CDR3: TGTGCCAGCAGTTCCCGGACATTCCGGAACACCGGGGAGCTGTTTTTT.

The count of this clone is one. The CDR3 DNA reads TGTGCCTGGAGTATCGGGAAGAACACTGAAGCTTTCTTT. Translation gives CAWSIGKNTEAFF. V and J are TRBV30 and TRBJ1-1; D is unresolved. The CDR3 loop spans 13 amino acids. Germline CDR1 reads GTSNPN; CDR2 reads SVGIG (reference sequence). V was cut by 2 bases and J by 1 base, with 8 bases left in between.

The gene calls are TRBV7-8 and TRBJ2-7; 8 nucleotides line up with TRBD1. V was pared by 4 bases and J by 6 bases, with 5 bases of the junction left unmatched. The CDR3 contains 13 residues. The germline CDR1 and CDR2 sequences are SGHVS and FQNEAQ. Here the CDR3 DNA reads TGTGCCAGCAGCTCGGACAGGGTAGGCGAGCAGTACTTC. Its translation is CASSSDRVGEQYF.

CDR3 amino acids: CASSVIGGTDTQYF. The CDR3 DNA follows: TGTGCCAGCAGCGTAATAGGGGGCACAGATACGCAGTATTTT. V gene TRBV9 combines with J gene TRBJ2-3; a weak D match, TRBD1 (5 bases). The germline V gene encodes CDR1 SGDLS and CDR2 YYNGEE. The CDR3 extends over 14 amino acids. The V end lost 1 base, the J end lost 1 base, and 7 bases lay between the germline ends.

This clone was seen once. This chain connects TRBV5-1 to TRBJ2-1, with 8 nucleotides matching TRBD1. This CDR3 spans 16 amino acids. V trimming: 1 base; J trimming: 5 bases; junction bases outside the gene matches: 8. Germline-derived CDR1 and CDR2 are SGHRS and YFSETQ. CDR3 in amino acids: CASSLLRTGPNNEQFF. CDR3 nucleotide sequence: TGCGCCAGCAGCTTGCTCCGGACAGGGCCTAACAATGAGCAGTTCTTC.

V is TRBV27 and J is TRBJ1-3; no clear D. Germline-derived CDR1 and CDR2 are MNHEY and SMNVEV (reference sequence). The V end was cut by 6 bases, the J end by 4 bases, with 16 bases between. This CDR3 is built from 15 residues. In nucleotides, the CDR3 is TGTGCCAGCAGCCGTGATCATGAGCGGGGAAACACCATATATTTT. Its translation is CASSRDHERGNTIYF.

This clone occurred once. V is TRBV5-8 and J is TRBJ2-5; 14 positions match TRBD2. Germline V CDR1 and CDR2: SGHTS, YDEGEE. This CDR3 is built from 16 residues. J was trimmed by 5 bases and V by 4 bases; bases with no gene match: 7. The CDR3 coding sequence is TGTGCCAGCAGCCCAGGGACTAGCGGGGGCGGGGAGACCCAGTACTTC. Protein product: CASSPGTSGGGETQYF.

This clone was found once. The V call is TRBV7-9, the J call TRBJ2-2, with D maybe TRBD1 (5 bases). Looked up from germline, CDR1 is SEHNR and CDR2 is FQNEAQ (reference sequence). The CDR3 length is 15 residues. V lost 4 bases and J lost 0, with 9 bases in between. CDR3 protein: CASSSQEPNTGELFF. For the CDR3, the DNA is TGTGCCAGCAGCTCACAGGAGCCGAACACCGGGGAGCTGTTTTTT.

The V and J genes are TRBV18 and TRBJ1-6, with a weak D call TRBD1 (5 bases). Germline CDR1 reads KGHSH; CDR2 reads LQKENI. CDR3 size: 16 residues. V lost 2 bases and J lost 10, with 18 bases in between. CDR3 protein: CASSPRAQAKGSPLHF. CDR3 bases: TGTGCCAGCTCACCAAGGGCACAGGCTAAAGGCTCACCCCTCCACTTT.

This clone was picked up a small number of times. This rearrangement joins TRBV9 to TRBJ2-5; 12 nucleotides line up with TRBD1. Germline CDR1 SGDLS, CDR2 YYNGEE. Losses at the gene ends were 4 bases for V and 3 bases for J; bases not matched to a gene: 7. The length of the CDR3 is 16 residues. For the CDR3, the DNA is TGTGCCAGCAGCCCCCGGGACAGGGGGCCGGAAGAGACCCAGTACTTC. The encoded protein is CASSPRDRGPEETQYF.

The chain recombines TRBV6-5 with TRBJ2-3, with TRBD1 as a possible D gene (5 bases). This CDR3 comprises 14 residues. Per germline, CDR1 MNHEY and CDR2 SVGAGI. V was clipped by 6 bases and J by 3 bases, with 13 bases between them. The DNA for the CDR3 is TGTGCCAGCAGGTCTCACCCAGGGACAGATACGCAGTATTTT. It encodes CASRSHPGTDTQYF.